This T cell receptor (beta chain) was identified during a study of cytomegalovirus exposure and HLA in healthy donors. Study-wide points: Later work associated 17,000 or so TCR beta sequences with HLA alleles at 0.05 false discovery rate. A cluster of highly shared sequence variants was likely a sequencing artifact.

With 60 Vbeta and 13 Jbeta primers, the PCR was carried out. TCRdb's table, derived via immunoSEQ multiplex PCR, lists solely in-frame clones and lacks some. This sample's clone table lists 75,000 to 95,000 clones. As to this clone: Its antigen is not identified.

Germline V gene lookup returns CDR1 KGHSH and CDR2 LQKENI. Trimming cost V 5 bases and J 6 bases; bases outside gene matches: 6. The CDR3 sequence is 14 residues long. V is TRBV18 and J is TRBJ1-4; 7 bases match TRBD1. The receptor's source is a woman aged 55-75 years in good health and CMV-seronegative. The sample consisted of PBMCs. CDR3 DNA: TGTGCCAGCTCAACCGGGACAGTTGATGAAAAACTGTTTTTT. Its protein is CASSTGTVDEKLFF.